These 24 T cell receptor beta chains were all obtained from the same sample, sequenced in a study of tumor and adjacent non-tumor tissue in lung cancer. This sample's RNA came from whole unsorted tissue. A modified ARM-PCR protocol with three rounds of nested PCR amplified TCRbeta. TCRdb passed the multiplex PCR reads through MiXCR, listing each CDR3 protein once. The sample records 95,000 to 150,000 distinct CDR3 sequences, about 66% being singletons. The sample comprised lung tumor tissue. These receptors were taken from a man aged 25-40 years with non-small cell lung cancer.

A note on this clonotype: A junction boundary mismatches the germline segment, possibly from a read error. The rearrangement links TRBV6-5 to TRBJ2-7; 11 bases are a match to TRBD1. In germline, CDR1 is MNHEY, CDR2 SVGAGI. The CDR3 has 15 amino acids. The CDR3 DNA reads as TGCACCAGCAGTCTCGGACAGGGGGCCCCCTACGGGCAGTACTTC. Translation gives CTSSLGQGAPYGQYF.

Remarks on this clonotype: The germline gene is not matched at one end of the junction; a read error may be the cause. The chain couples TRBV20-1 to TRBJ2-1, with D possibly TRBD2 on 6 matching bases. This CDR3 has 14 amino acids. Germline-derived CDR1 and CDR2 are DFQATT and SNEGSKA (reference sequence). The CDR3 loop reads CCARAAEGYNEQFF. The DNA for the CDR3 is TGCTGTGCTAGGGCGGCGGAGGGCTACAATGAGCAGTTCTTC.

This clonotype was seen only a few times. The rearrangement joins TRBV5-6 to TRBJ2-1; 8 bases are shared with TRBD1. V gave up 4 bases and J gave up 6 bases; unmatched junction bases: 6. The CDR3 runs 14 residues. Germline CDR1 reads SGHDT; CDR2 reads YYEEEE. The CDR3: CASSPGQGSNEQFF. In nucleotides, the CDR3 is TGTGCCAGCAGCCCAGGACAGGGTTCCAATGAGCAGTTCTTC.

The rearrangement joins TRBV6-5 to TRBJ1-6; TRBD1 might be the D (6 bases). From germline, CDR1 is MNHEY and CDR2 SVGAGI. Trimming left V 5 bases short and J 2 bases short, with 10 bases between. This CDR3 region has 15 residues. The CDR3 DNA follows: TGTGCCAGCAGTGACCGGACAGCCTATAATTCACCCCTCCACTTT. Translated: CASSDRTAYNSPLHF.

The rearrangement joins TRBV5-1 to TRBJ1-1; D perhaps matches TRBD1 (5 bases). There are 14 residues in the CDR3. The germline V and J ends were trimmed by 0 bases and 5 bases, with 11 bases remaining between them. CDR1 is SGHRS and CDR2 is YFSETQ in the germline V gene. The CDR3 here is CASSLGGSWTEAFF. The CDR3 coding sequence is TGCGCCAGCAGCTTGGGGGGCAGTTGGACTGAAGCTTTCTTT.

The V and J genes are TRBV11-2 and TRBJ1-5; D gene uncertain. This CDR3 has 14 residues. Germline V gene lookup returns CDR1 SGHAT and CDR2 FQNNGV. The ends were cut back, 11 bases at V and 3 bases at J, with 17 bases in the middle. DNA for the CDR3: TGTGCCGGTAGTTTATATGGGGACAATCAGCCCCAGCATTTT. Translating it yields CAGSLYGDNQPQHF.

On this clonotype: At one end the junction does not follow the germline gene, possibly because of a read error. CDR3 region: CGALTGTSVLREQFF. The CDR3, as DNA: TGCGGTGCCCTGACCGGGACTAGCGTTCTCCGTGAGCAGTTCTTT. The chain is built from TRBV20-1 and TRBJ2-1, with 10 nucleotides matching TRBD2. Germline V gene lookup returns CDR1 DFQATT and CDR2 SNEGSKA (reference sequence). The CDR3 totals 15 residues.

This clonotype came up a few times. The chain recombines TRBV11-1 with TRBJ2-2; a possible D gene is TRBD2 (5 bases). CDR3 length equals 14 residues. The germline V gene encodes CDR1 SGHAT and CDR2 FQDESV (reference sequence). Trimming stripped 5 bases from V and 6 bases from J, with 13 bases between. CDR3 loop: CASSLRLRPGELFF. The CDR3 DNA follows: TGTGCCAGCAGCCTCCGACTACGGCCCGGGGAGCTGTTTTTT.

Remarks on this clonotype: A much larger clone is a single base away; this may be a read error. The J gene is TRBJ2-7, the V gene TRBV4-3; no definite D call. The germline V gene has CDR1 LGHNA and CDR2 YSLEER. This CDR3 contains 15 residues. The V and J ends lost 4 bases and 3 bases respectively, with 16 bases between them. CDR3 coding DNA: TGCGCCAGCAGCCGAGGTTCGTCTCGAAACTACGAGCAGTACTTC. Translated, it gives CASSRGSSRNYEQYF.

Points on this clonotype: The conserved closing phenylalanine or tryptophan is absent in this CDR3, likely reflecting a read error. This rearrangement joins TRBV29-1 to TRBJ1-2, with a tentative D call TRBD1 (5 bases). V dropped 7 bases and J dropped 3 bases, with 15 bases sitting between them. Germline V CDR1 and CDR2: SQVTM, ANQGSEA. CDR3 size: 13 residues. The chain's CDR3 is CSEGSCTDYGYTV. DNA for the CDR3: TGCAGCGAGGGGTCGTGTACGGACTATGGCTACACCGTC.

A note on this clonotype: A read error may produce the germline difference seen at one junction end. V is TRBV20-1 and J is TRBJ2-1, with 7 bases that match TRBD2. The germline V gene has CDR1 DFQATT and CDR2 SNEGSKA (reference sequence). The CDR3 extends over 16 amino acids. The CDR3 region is CSAARLAGERANEQLF. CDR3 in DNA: TGCAGTGCTGCCCGACTAGCAGGAGAAAGGGCCAATGAGCAGTTATTC.

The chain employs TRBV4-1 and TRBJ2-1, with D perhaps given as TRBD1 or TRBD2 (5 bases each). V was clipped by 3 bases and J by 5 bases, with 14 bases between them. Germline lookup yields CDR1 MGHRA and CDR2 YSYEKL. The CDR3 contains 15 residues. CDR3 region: CASSQTRGDDNEQFF. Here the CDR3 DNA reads TGCGCCAGCAGCCAGACACGGGGCGACGACAATGAGCAGTTCTTC.

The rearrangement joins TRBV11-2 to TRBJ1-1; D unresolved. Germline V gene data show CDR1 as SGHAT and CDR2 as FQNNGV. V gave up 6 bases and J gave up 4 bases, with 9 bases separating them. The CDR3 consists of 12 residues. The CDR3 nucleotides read TGTGCCAGCAGTTCACGGTTCACTGAAGCTTTCTTT. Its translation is CASSSRFTEAFF.

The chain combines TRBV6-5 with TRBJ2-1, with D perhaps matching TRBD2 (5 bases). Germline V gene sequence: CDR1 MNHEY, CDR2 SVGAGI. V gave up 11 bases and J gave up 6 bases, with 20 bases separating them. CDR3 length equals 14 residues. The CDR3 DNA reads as TGTGCCTTCAGTTACTCGCCACTAGTCAATGAGCAGTTCTTC. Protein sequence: CAFSYSPLVNEQFF.

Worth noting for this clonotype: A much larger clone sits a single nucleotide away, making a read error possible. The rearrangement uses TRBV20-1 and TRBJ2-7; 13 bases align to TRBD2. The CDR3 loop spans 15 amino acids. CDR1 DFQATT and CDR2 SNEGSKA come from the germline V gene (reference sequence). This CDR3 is CSAQQTSGGQYEHYF. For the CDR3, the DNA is TGCAGTGCACAACAGACTAGCGGGGGGCAGTACGAGCATTACTTC.

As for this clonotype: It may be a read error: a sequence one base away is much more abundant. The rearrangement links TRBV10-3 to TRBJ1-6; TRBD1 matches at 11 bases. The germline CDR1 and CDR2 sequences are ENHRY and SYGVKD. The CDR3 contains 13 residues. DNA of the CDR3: TGTGCCATCCGGGACAGGGGGGATTCACCCCTCCAGTTT. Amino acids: CAIRDRGDSPLQF.

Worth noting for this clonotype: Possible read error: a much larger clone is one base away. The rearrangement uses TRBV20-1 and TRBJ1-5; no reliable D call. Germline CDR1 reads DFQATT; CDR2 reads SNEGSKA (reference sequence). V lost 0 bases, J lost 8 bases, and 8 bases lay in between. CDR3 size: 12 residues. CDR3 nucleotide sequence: TGCAGTGCTAGAGACTTAAATGAGCCCCAGCATTTT. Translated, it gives CSARDLNEPQHF.

The CDR3: CASSLGVGQPQHF. CDR3 nucleotide sequence: TGTGCCAGCAGCTTAGGAGTGGGCCAGCCCCAGCATTTT. The V and J genes are TRBV11-2 and TRBJ1-5, with D unclear. Trimming removed 1 base at V and 7 bases at J, with 8 bases between. The CDR3 totals 13 residues. Germline V gene data show CDR1 as SGHAT and CDR2 as FQNNGV.

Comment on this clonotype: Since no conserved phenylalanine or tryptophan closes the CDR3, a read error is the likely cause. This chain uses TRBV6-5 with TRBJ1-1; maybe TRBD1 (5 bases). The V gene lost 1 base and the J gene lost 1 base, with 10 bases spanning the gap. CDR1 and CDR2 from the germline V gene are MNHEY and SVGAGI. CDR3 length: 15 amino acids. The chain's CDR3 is CASSYYGRANTEAFL. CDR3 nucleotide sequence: TGTGCCAGCAGTTACTACGGCAGGGCGAACACTGAAGCTTTCTTA.

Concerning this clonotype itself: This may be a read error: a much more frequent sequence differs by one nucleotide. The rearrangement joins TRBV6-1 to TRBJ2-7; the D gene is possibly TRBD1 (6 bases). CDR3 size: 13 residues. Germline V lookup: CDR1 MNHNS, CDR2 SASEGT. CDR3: CASSMEQGYDQYF. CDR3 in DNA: TGTGCCAGCAGTATGGAACAGGGTTACGACCAGTACTTC.

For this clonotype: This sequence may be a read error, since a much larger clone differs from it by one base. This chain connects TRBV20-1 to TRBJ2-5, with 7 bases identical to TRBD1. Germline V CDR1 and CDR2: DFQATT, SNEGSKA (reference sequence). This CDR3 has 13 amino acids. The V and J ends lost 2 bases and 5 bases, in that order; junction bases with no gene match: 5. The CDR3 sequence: CSARSEGAETQYF. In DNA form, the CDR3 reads TGCAGTGCTAGAAGCGAGGGGGCCGAGACCCAGTACTTC.

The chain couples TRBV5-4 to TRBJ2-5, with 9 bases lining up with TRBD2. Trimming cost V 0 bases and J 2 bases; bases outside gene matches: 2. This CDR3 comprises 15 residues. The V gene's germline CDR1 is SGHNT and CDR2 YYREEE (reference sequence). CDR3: CASSLASGTQETQYF. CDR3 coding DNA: TGTGCCAGCAGCTTGGCTAGCGGGACACAAGAGACCCAGTACTTC. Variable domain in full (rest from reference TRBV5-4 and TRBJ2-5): ETGVTQSPTHLIKTRGQQVTLRCSSQSGHNTVSWYQQALGQGPQFIFQYYREEENGRGNFPPRFSGLQFPNYSSELNVNALELDDSALYLCASSLASGTQETQYFGPGTRLLVL.

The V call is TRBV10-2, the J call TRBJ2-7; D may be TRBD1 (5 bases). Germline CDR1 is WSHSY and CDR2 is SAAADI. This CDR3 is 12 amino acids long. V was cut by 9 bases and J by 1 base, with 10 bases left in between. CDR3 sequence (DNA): TGCGCCAGTCTAGACAGTTCCTACGAGCAGTACTTC. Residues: CASLDSSYEQYF.

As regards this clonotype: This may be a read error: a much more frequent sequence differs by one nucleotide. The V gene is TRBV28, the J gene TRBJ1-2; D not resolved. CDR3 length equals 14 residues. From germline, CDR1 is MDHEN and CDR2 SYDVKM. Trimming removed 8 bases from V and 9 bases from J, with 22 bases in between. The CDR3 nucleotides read TGTGCCAGCGGAAGAGCTGCCGGGTCAAGGAGCTACACCTTC. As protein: CASGRAAGSRSYTF.